Listed here are 14 T cell receptor beta chains from one sample, sequenced in a study of blood T cell repertoires in COVID-19. Libraries were prepared by immunoSEQ multiplex PCR; TCRdb keeps only in-frame clonotypes and omits some of them. The table includes 100,000 to 150,000 clones, roughly 89% detected once. Sequencing was done on a sample of peripheral blood. These receptors all stem from a man aged 50 or older with active or convalescent COVID-19.

The chain employs TRBV7-2 and TRBJ2-5; 14 positions match TRBD2. The CDR3 is 15 residues long. CDR1 SGHTA and CDR2 FQGNSA come from the germline V gene. Unmatched junction bases numbered 0, after V lost 3 bases and J lost 3 bases. DNA of the CDR3: TGTGCCAGCAGCTTGACTAGCGGGGGGGAAGAGACCCAGTACTTC. Protein: CASSLTSGGEETQYF.

This chain uses TRBV9 with TRBJ1-2; D unclear. There are 17 residues in the CDR3. Germline V CDR1 and CDR2: SGDLS, YYNGEE. V lost 0 bases to trimming and J lost 5 bases, with 20 bases between them. This CDR3 reads CASSVVGVPPRGYGYTF. The CDR3 DNA follows: TGTGCCAGCAGCGTAGTGGGCGTACCACCTAGAGGGTATGGCTACACCTTC. Complete variable domain (other parts from reference TRBV9 and TRBJ1-2): DSGVTQTPKHLITATGQRVTLRCSPRSGDLSVYWYQQSLDQGLQFLIQYYNGEERAKGNILERFSAQQFPDLHSELNLSSLELGDSALYFCASSVVGVPPRGYGYTFGSGTRLTVV.

This chain uses TRBV9 with TRBJ2-2; possible D gene TRBD2, 5 bases. V lost 2 bases, J lost 8 bases, and 10 bases lay in between. The CDR3 has 13 residues. Germline V gene sequence: CDR1 SGDLS, CDR2 YYNGEE. CDR3 loop: CASSVSRGGELFF. CDR3 DNA sequence: TGTGCCAGCAGCGTTTCACGAGGGGGGGAGCTGTTTTTT.

The chain couples TRBV5-1 to TRBJ2-7, with 8 bases that match TRBD1. Germline V CDR1 and CDR2: SGHRS, YFSETQ. This CDR3 comprises 13 residues. The V and J ends lost 3 bases and 6 bases, in that order; junction bases with no gene match: 5. The CDR3: CASSYGQGGEQYF. The CDR3 DNA sequence: TGCGCCAGCAGCTATGGACAGGGCGGCGAGCAGTACTTC.

The V and J genes are TRBV30 and TRBJ1-5, with TRBD1 identical over 7 bases. The V and J ends lost 4 bases and 2 bases, in that order; junction bases with no gene match: 2. This CDR3 has 13 residues. The germline CDR1 and CDR2 sequences are GTSNPN and SVGIG (reference sequence). The CDR3 sequence: CAWTGGGNQPQHF. CDR3 nucleotides: TGTGCCTGGACAGGGGGTGGCAATCAGCCCCAGCATTTT.

The chain joins TRBV18 to TRBJ2-5, with D tentatively TRBD1 (5 bases). CDR3 length equals 12 residues. The V and J ends lost 4 bases and 4 bases respectively, with 7 bases between them. Germline V lookup: CDR1 KGHSH, CDR2 LQKENI. CDR3 sequence: CASSRQGETQYF. CDR3 DNA: TGTGCCAGCTCACGCCAGGGAGAGACCCAGTACTTC.

V is TRBV5-1 and J is TRBJ2-1; 8 bases are shared with TRBD1. Germline CDR1 SGHRS, CDR2 YFSETQ. V lost 6 bases to trimming and J lost 5 bases; unmatched junction nucleotides: 7. This CDR3 comprises 14 residues. CDR3 sequence: CASTRQGTHNEQFF. In nucleotides, the CDR3 is TGCGCCAGCACACGACAGGGGACGCACAATGAGCAGTTCTTC.

The count of this clone is one. The chain uses TRBV10-3 and TRBJ1-1; 7 bases are shared with TRBD1. The ends lost 4 bases at V and 2 bases at J; junction bases unmatched: 10. The germline V gene has CDR1 ENHRY and CDR2 SYGVKD. The CDR3 covers 16 residues. CDR3: CAISAQGLGENTEAFF. CDR3 nucleotides: TGTGCCATCAGTGCACAGGGGTTAGGGGAAAACACTGAAGCTTTCTTT.

V and J are TRBV7-6 and TRBJ2-3, with D perhaps TRBD2 (7 bases). CDR3 length: 17 residues. CDR1 SGHVS and CDR2 FNYEAQ come from the germline V gene. V was cut by 1 base and J by 5 bases, with 19 bases left in between. In nucleotides, the CDR3 is TGTGCCAGCAGCTTAGGGAAGTTGAGGGGGGGTAGAGATACGCAGTATTTT. It codes for CASSLGKLRGGRDTQYF.

The rearrangement uses TRBV3-1 (or the pseudogene TRBV3-2) and TRBJ1-3; D might be TRBD1 (5 bases). Trimming took off 4 bases at V and 2 bases at J, with 6 bases between the two ends. The V gene's germline CDR1 is LGHDT and CDR2 YNNKEL (reference sequence). The CDR3 has 13 amino acids. The CDR3: CASSPTAGNTIYF. CDR3 sequence (DNA): TGTGCCAGCAGCCCGACAGCTGGAAACACCATATATTTT.

V gene TRBV11-2 combines with J gene TRBJ2-5, with 9 bases that match TRBD2. V lost 1 base to trimming and J lost 7 bases; unmatched junction nucleotides: 10. Germline lookup yields CDR1 SGHAT and CDR2 FQNNGV. The CDR3 is 16 amino acids. Here the CDR3 reads CASSLGGGRAQVTQYF. DNA of the CDR3: TGTGCCAGCAGCTTAGGCGGCGGGAGGGCTCAGGTGACCCAGTACTTC.

V and J are TRBV19 and TRBJ2-1; 12 nucleotides align to TRBD2. The V and J ends lost 4 bases and 7 bases, in that order; junction bases with no gene match: 14. The CDR3 spans 18 residues. From germline, CDR1 is LNHDA and CDR2 SQIVND (reference sequence). The CDR3 DNA follows: TGTGCCAGTAGTACCCCACGGACTAGCGGGGACCAGATGAATGAGCAGTTCTTC. Residues: CASSTPRTSGDQMNEQFF.

V and J are TRBV6-2 or TRBV6-3 and TRBJ2-5, with 7 bases identical to TRBD2. V shed 2 bases and J 6 bases; nucleotides not matched to a gene: 6. Germline CDR1 and CDR2: MNHEY and SVGEGT. The CDR3 runs to 14 residues. The CDR3 is CASSYAASGKTQYF. In DNA, the CDR3 is TGTGCCAGCAGTTACGCGGCTAGCGGAAAGACCCAGTACTTC.

The chain combines TRBV28 with TRBJ2-2; 13 nucleotides match TRBD2. The CDR3 is made up of 17 amino acids. The J segment lost 4 bases and the V segment lost 5 bases, leaving 7 bases of the junction unmatched. The V gene's germline CDR1 is MDHEN and CDR2 SYDVKM. CDR3 in DNA: TGTGCCAGCAGTGCCCGGACTAGCGGGAGTAGCACCGGGGAGCTGTTTTTT. It translates to CASSARTSGSSTGELFF.